This T cell receptor (beta chain) was profiled in a study of cytomegalovirus exposure and HLA in healthy donors. Germline values: CDR1 SGHRS, CDR2 YFSETQ. CDR3 length equals 13 residues. Trimming left V 2 bases short and J 1 base short, with 7 bases between. PCR was performed using 60 Vbeta and 13 Jbeta primers. Generated by immunoSEQ multiplex PCR, the TCRdb table keeps only in-frame clones and is missing some. The sample holds some 150,000 clones; about 80% are singletons and the top ten take over 0.95%. As concerns this clone: What it binds is not known.

Points from the study as a whole: Later findings reportedly placed an Asian-associated ancestry cluster below the approximately 700-donor mean for N-insertions. Being productive about 87% or about 30% of the time was typical of most TCR beta V segments in an earlier analysis. Cytomegalovirus status was reportedly diagnosed by the classifier with high specificity and sensitivity. In a later analysis, V- and J-gene trimming of beta chains associated with a DCLRE1C missense variant, replicated independently.

The rearrangement links TRBV5-1 to TRBJ2-7; D not certain. The sequenced sample was PBMCs. This clonotype was obtained from a woman aged 50 to 65 in good health and CMV-seronegative. In DNA, the CDR3 is TGCGCCAGCAGCTTCAGGATGTCCTACGAGCAGTACTTC. It is translated as CASSFRMSYEQYF.